The 8 T cell receptor beta chains below all came from one sample that was sequenced in a study of T cells in Graves' hyperthyroidism and ophthalmopathy. The CDR3 regions of TCR beta were amplified from RNA transcripts. Using the HTBI primer set, a first-round RT-PCR was run on the TCR CDR3. TCRdb recomputed calls from the multiplex PCR reads with MiXCR, one row per CDR3 protein. The top ten hold roughly a fifth of the sample, which has about 410,000 distinct CDR3 sequences, approximately 14% seen once. Sequences were obtained from blood. The receptors originated from a woman aged 25 to 39 with Graves' ophthalmopathy.

This clonotype was counted at least ten times. The rearrangement joins TRBV24-1 to TRBJ2-1; 11 nucleotides align to TRBD2. From germline, CDR1 is KGHDR and CDR2 SFDVKD. The CDR3 is 16 amino acids. The trim removed 2 bases at V and 7 bases at J, leaving 6 bases unmatched. CDR3 sequence (DNA): TGTGCCACCAGTGATTCCCTAGCGGGGGGCCAGAATGAGCAGTTCTTC. This gives the protein CATSDSLAGGQNEQFF.

This clonotype was counted between two and nine times. The chain uses TRBV7-9 and TRBJ2-7, with TRBD2 identical over 7 bases. V trimming: 3 bases; J trimming: 12 bases; junction bases outside the gene matches: 11. CDR3 length: 13 residues. Germline loops: CDR1 SEHNR, CDR2 FQNEAQ (reference sequence). CDR3 region: CASSFMPGEGLYF. In DNA, the CDR3 is TGTGCCAGCAGCTTTATGCCGGGGGAGGGGCTGTACTTC.

The CDR3 spells CSVARVTGGASTDTQYF. In nucleotides, the CDR3 is TGCAGCGTTGCAAGGGTGACCGGGGGGGCTAGCACAGATACGCAGTATTTT. The chain carries TRBV29-1 and TRBJ2-3; the match to TRBD2 covers 8 bases. V dropped 4 bases and J dropped 0; count of bases not matched to a gene: 12. Germline V gene lookup returns CDR1 SQVTM and CDR2 ANQGSEA. The CDR3 is 17 amino acids.

This rearrangement joins TRBV3-1 to TRBJ2-1; 7 bases map to TRBD2. J gave up 4 bases and V 4 bases, and 4 bases lay outside the gene matches. The CDR3 sequence is 14 residues long. Germline lookup yields CDR1 LGHDT and CDR2 YNNKEL (reference sequence). The DNA of the CDR3 is TGTGCCAGCAGCCCTCGGACTAGTTACAATGAGCAGTTCTTC. This gives the protein CASSPRTSYNEQFF.

This clonotype showed up just a few times. The chain couples TRBV19 to TRBJ2-1; weak D call: TRBD2 (6 bases). Germline assignment: CDR1 LNHDA and CDR2 SQIVND (reference sequence). The CDR3 consists of 13 residues. With 7 bases removed from V and 5 bases from J, the gap between germline ends came to 12 bases. CDR3 in amino acids: CASKASADNEQFF. CDR3 in DNA: TGTGCCAGTAAGGCTAGCGCAGACAATGAGCAGTTCTTC.

The sample holds a few counts of this clonotype. This chain links TRBV5-1 with TRBJ1-4, with D perhaps TRBD1 (5 bases). This CDR3 is 13 amino acids long. Trimming removed 4 bases at V and 8 bases at J, with 12 bases between. Germline values: CDR1 SGHRS, CDR2 YFSETQ. CDR3 bases: TGCGCCAGCAGCGGCGACAGTCGCGAAAAACTGTTTTTT. Translating it yields CASSGDSREKLFF.

This clonotype came up many times. The chain links TRBV20-1 to TRBJ2-2; D not certain. Germline lookup yields CDR1 DFQATT and CDR2 SNEGSKA (reference sequence). The V end lost 1 base, the J end lost 7 bases, and 4 bases lay between the germline ends. CDR3 length: 11 amino acids. CDR3 in DNA: TGCAGTGCTAGAGCTATCGGGGAGCTGTTTTTT. Translated: CSARAIGELFF.

This clonotype was recorded at least ten times. The chain joins TRBV2 to TRBJ2-5; perhaps TRBD2 as D (7 bases). CDR3 length equals 15 residues. Trimming left V 7 bases short and J 0 bases short, with 15 bases between. Germline V CDR1 and CDR2: SNHLY, FYNNEI. The CDR3 sequence is CASMKGGTYQETQYF. The CDR3 DNA follows: TGTGCCAGCATGAAGGGGGGGACGTACCAAGAGACCCAGTACTTC.